These T cell receptor beta chains were read from a single sample in a study of shared clonotypes between healthy human individuals. The table came from immunoSEQ multiplex PCR; TCRdb's copy has only in-frame clones and leaves some out. The sample carries some 690,000 clones, less than 95% recorded once. Material for sequencing was memory CD8+ T cells from PBMCs. These TCRs come from a man aged 18-30 years in good health. Some clones in this sample may be carry-over from other donors' samples. Both conserved end residues are part of each CDR3. The order of the fields is D gene, J gene, clone size, V gene, CDR3 DNA, CDR3 protein. The D gene is left open where the match is weak. Part of the rows lack a size; the others show once, few, many or a class for expanded clones.

D: -
J: TRBJ1-2
size: -
V: TRBV15
DNA: TGTGCCACCAGCACACGACGGACAGCTAACTATGGCTACACCTTC
CDR3: CATSTRRTANYGYTF

D: -
J: TRBJ1-1
size: -
V: TRBV5-6
DNA: TGTGCCAGCAGCCCCGCCCCCGGTTGGGGGGCAGGCACTGAAGCTTTCTTT
CDR3: CASSPAPGWGAGTEAFF

D: -
J: TRBJ2-2
size: -
V: TRBV9
DNA: TGTGCCAGCAGCGGAGGAGGCGGGGAGCTGTTTTTT
CDR3: CASSGGGGELFF

D: -
J: TRBJ1-1
size: -
V: TRBV6-5
DNA: TGTGCCAGCAGTTCCATGAACACTGAAGCTTTCTTT
CDR3: CASSSMNTEAFF

D: -
J: TRBJ2-3
size: -
V: TRBV28
DNA: -
CDR3: CASRSSGQGGTDTQYF

D: -
J: TRBJ2-7
size: -
V: TRBV14
DNA: TGTGCCAGCAGCCCCGTGGGGGTAAACTACGAGCAGTACTTC
CDR3: CASSPVGVNYEQYF

D: -
J: TRBJ2-1
size: -
V: TRBV25-1
DNA: TGTGCCAGCAGTATACTAGCCGACAATGAGCAGTTCTTC
CDR3: CASSILADNEQFF

D: -
J: TRBJ2-7
size: -
V: TRBV10-1
DNA: TGCGCCAGCAGTGAGTCGATCGGGCCACCTTACGAGCAGTACTTC
CDR3: CASSESIGPPYEQYF

D: -
J: TRBJ1-1
size: -
V: TRBV27
DNA: TGTGCCAGCAGTGCTCCAGGGTTCATGGGAGACCCCGTGGCCCCGAACTCGAACACTGAAGCTTTCTTT
CDR3: CASSAPGFMGDPVAPNSNTEAFF

D: -
J: TRBJ2-3
size: once
V: TRBV5-1
DNA: TGCGCCAGCAGAGATGGACGGACGATCACAGATACGCAGTATTTT
CDR3: CASRDGRTITDTQYF